This T cell receptor (beta chain) was identified during a study of tumor-infiltrating lymphocytes in glioblastoma multiforme (dated 2017 in TCRdb). Describing the broader study: The study tested whether intratumoral genomic heterogeneity fosters TIL diversity by jointly investigating somatic mutations, TIL diversity and immune response activity.

A remark on this clonotype: Its antigen is not yet known. No base qualities exist here, and no much larger clone lies one base off it.

A modified ARM-PCR protocol with multiple V-beta primers and a C-beta primer was used to build TCRB libraries from RNA via three nested multiplex PCR rounds. Starting from 0.5 ug of total RNA, TCRB-specific cDNA was synthesized using ProtoScript II Reverse Transcriptase and a C-beta primer. The description of the TCRB libraries did not include any unique molecular identifiers. In the third PCR, barcodes and adapters were added over approximately 25 cycles using Deep VentR (exo-) polymerase, and bands of 250-500 bp were then gel purified. TCRB libraries were sequenced on an Illumina HiSeq 2500 with 250 bp paired-end reads. In the authors' own workflow: The reads were cleaned with Trimmomatic, merged with FLASH and assigned V, D and J segments with MiGEC before being analyzed in VDJtools. Repertoire diversity was measured using the Shannon-Wiener diversity index, which was calculated with VDJtools. TCRdb's own reprocessing of the public reads used fastp at Q25 and MiXCR and kept productive beta chains. Every entry covers one CDR3 protein and lists the most common genes and DNA from its rows. TCRdb's processing, not the authors', yielded these V and J calls. The sample table shows around 10,000 distinct CDR3 sequences, and roughly two thirds are seen once. Of the sample, 29% is held by the ten largest clones.

General findings and caveats noted by the study authors: Only one glioblastoma patient was included in the TCR and somatic mutation analysis, limiting generalizability. Because T cells carry unequal numbers of TCR transcripts, RNA-based TCR sequencing may distort clone frequencies. The authors noted that sorting T cells into functional subsets, which was not done in this study, would be a future improvement.

The CDR3 has 11 amino acids, counting the end cysteine and phenylalanine. The sequence is cut down to CDR3 DNA, 33 bases in frame from base 1. Trimming at the junction amounts to 6 bases on V and 8 bases on J, and the germline ends lie 11 bases apart. The germline V gene (reference sequence) yields DFQATT for CDR1 and SNEGSKA for CDR2. The AllPrep DNA/RNA mini kit was used to purify genomic DNA and total RNA at the same time from each of the roughly ten tumor samples. Every RNA sample had an RNA integrity number above 6.5 and an OD 260/280 ratio above 1.9. The rearranged segments are TRBV20-1 and TRBJ2-4; no confident D gene assignment can be made. Material for sequencing was brain tumor tissue. This receptor was obtained from a male donor with glioblastoma. Here the CDR3 is given as CSATLGDIQYF. The nucleotides read TGCAGTGCAACCCTTGGGGACATTCAGTACTTC.